This T cell receptor beta chain was obtained from a study of graft-versus-host responses after intestinal transplantation. Sequenced by immunoSEQ multiplex PCR; TCRdb stores in-frame clones only, minus some. The sample holds 90,000 to 120,000 clones, 87% seen once. General study findings and limits: Detection of GvH clones occurred in recipient marrow, and some had their first appearance in ileum or blood. Allografts of patients with graft-donor T cell macrochimerism showed high graft-versus-host to host-versus-graft clone ratios.

The germline gives CDR1 SNHLY, CDR2 FYNNEI. The trim removed 5 bases at V and 2 bases at J, leaving 2 bases unmatched. The CDR3 contains 15 residues. Details on this clone: Antigen: not known.

This TCR came from a human donor who was the organ donor for an intestinal transplant. The sequences come from unstimulated CD4+ T cells sorted from spleen or lymph node cells, collected before transplant. This rearrangement joins TRBV2 to TRBJ1-3, with 11 bases that match TRBD1. Here the CDR3 DNA reads TGTGCCAGCAGTCAGGACAGGGGGCCTGGAAACACCATATATTTT. This encodes CASSQDRGPGNTIYF.